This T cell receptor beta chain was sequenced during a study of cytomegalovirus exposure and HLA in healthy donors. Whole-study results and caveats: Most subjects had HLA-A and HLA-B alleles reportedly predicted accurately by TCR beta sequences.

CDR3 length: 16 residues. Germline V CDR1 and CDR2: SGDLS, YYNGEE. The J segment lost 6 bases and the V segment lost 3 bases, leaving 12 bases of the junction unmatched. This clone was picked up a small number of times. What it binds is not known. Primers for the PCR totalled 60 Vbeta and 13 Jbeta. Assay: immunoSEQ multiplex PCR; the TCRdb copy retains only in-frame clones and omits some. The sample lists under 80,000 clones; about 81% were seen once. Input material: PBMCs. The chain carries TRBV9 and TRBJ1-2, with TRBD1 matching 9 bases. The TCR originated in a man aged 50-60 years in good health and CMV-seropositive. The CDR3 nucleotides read TGTGCCAGCAGCGGAGAGGGACAGGGAGGGAGGCATGGCTACACCTTC. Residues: CASSGEGQGGRHGYTF.